Given below is one T cell receptor (beta chain) in context. This sample is drawn from a study of cytomegalovirus exposure and HLA in healthy donors. Both 60 Vbeta primers and 13 Jbeta primers went into the PCR. Clones were sequenced by immunoSEQ multiplex PCR, and TCRdb holds only the in-frame ones, with some missing. This table holds about 200,000 clones, 70% found once. There are 15 residues in the CDR3. The ends were cut back, 2 bases at V and 2 bases at J, with 12 bases in the middle. Germline CDR1 reads MDHEN; CDR2 reads SYDVKM. The TCR originated in a middle-aged man in good health and CMV-seropositive. Sequenced: PBMCs. The chain couples TRBV28 to TRBJ1-2, with D perhaps TRBD1 (5 bases). CDR3 loop: CASSLGSRVNYGYTF. DNA for the CDR3: TGTGCCAGCAGTTTAGGTAGCAGGGTAAACTATGGCTACACCTTC.